The rows below give T cell receptor beta chains drawn from one sample of a study of regulatory T cells in long-lasting Graves disease. TCRdb reprocessed the multiplex PCR reads with MiXCR, giving one entry per CDR3 protein. The data contain 680,000 or so distinct CDR3 sequences, approximately 15% of them singletons. The same data also contributed to another study, on T cells in Graves' hyperthyroidism and ophthalmopathy.

Specimen: peripheral blood mononuclear cells (PBMCs), collected at new diagnosis, from a patient treated with antithyroid drugs. The source of these receptors is a woman aged 25-40 years with Graves disease. Both conserved end residues are part of each CDR3.

TRBV20-1	TRBJ2-7	CSAGQSKAYEQYF
TRBV19	TRBJ2-2	CASRRAPMNTGELFF
TRBV18	TRBJ1-1	CASSPKTGITEAFF
TRBV5-1	TRBJ2-2	CASMKQASATGELFF
TRBV28	TRBJ2-7	CASRIASSYEQYF
TRBV12-3/TRBV12-4	TRBJ1-3	CASRQNTIYF
TRBV6-5	TRBJ1-6	CASSYSRRTGVSPLHF
TRBV4-2	TRBJ2-1	CASRSGTSTNEQFF
TRBV15	TRBJ2-4	CATSNFQGTTDQYF
TRBV28	TRBJ1-5	CASSRPGVTSNQPQHF
TRBV20-1	TRBJ2-3	CSAKKDTQYF
TRBV14	TRBJ2-2	CASSQNWGTGELFF
TRBV20-1	TRBJ1-6	CSANRDVNSPLHF
TRBV5-1	TRBJ2-7	CASSLDPPTGGNEQYF
TRBV3-1	TRBJ2-1	CASSQDVLVREQFF
TRBV6-1	TRBJ1-4	CASSDLLEKLFF
TRBV5-6	TRBJ1-1	CASSLDFVNTEAFF
TRBV11-2	TRBJ1-1	CASSFDRGGTEAFF
TRBV3-1	TRBJ1-6	CASSQGDSLYNSPLHF
TRBV28	TRBJ1-4	CASSSELTGTGRKLFF
TRBV19	TRBJ1-1	CASSTRRTGFAFF
TRBV20-1	TRBJ1-1	CSASQPTGKNTEAFF
TRBV7-2	TRBJ2-1	CASSLVDNEQFF
TRBV18	TRBJ1-2	CASSPVPGDYGYTF
TRBV7-2	TRBJ2-3	CASSFAGLDADTQYF
TRBV2	TRBJ2-7	CASSEFGGIGEQYF
TRBV7-9	TRBJ1-2	CASSSTGERALYGYTF
TRBV7-2	TRBJ2-5	CASSLFPRPGGETQYF
TRBV7-2	TRBJ1-6	CASSLSADSPLHF
TRBV18	TRBJ1-4	CASSPPRGNEKLFF
TRBV24-1	TRBJ2-5	CATSDLVGGETQYF
TRBV2	TRBJ1-2	CASRGYGGHGYTF
TRBV27	TRBJ2-1	CASSFEWSYNEQFF
TRBV6-1	TRBJ1-5	CASSQGRTGNQPQHF
TRBV27	TRBJ2-1	CASTLTRTSGRSAYNEQFF
TRBV9	TRBJ1-2	CASSVDWQSNYGYTF
TRBV10-3	TRBJ1-2	CAIRKTGGSGYTF
TRBV28	TRBJ1-5	CASSPKTGSYQPQHF
TRBV11-1	TRBJ2-4	CASSLDGQTYKNIQYF
TRBV3-1	TRBJ1-2	CASSQGTVNYGYTF
TRBV30	TRBJ1-5	CAWSGVSGGQPQHF
TRBV25-1	TRBJ2-7	CASTGTSSGEQYF
TRBV7-2	TRBJ2-1	CAGSPDYYNEQFF
TRBV25-1	TRBJ1-2	CASRDRASVGYTF
TRBV3-1	TRBJ2-1	CASSQVAGGGYEQFF
TRBV14	TRBJ1-1	CASSADRVRAFF
TRBV10-3	TRBJ2-7	CAISGQGGSYEQYF
TRBV6-5	TRBJ2-5	CASSYLLIGETQYF
TRBV5-1	TRBJ1-5	CASSRWGAVDQPQHF
TRBV24-1	TRBJ2-3	CATSGSTMTDTQYF
TRBV5-1	TRBJ1-1	CASSYATGSPVNTEAFF